Each of the 21 T cell receptor beta chains below was sequenced from the same sample in a study of tumor and adjacent non-tumor tissue in lung cancer. RNA was extracted from bulk tissue without any cell sorting. The normal lung tissue was taken more than 3 cm from the tumor edge. The library came from three nested PCR rounds adapted from ARM-PCR protocols. TCRdb reanalysed the multiplex PCR reads using MiXCR and keeps one entry per CDR3 protein. The profile shows some 100,000 distinct CDR3 sequences, 65% of them singletons. Sample: distant non-tumor lung tissue. These receptors came from a man under 40 with non-small cell lung cancer.

Remarks on this clonotype: Because it lacks the conserved phenylalanine or tryptophan at the end, this CDR3 is likely a read error. It is unclear where the CDR3 begins or ends on the DNA, so no DNA is shown, and the CDR3 is as TCRdb lists it. The chain employs TRBV29-1 and TRBJ1-2; the table gives TRBD1 as D, unverified against the DNA. The CDR3 comprises 13 residues, both ends counted. CDR1 is SQVTM and CDR2 is ANQGSEA in the germline V gene. CDR3 loop: CSTSDSRVYGYIL.

This clonotype occurred a few times. A clone one base away is much larger, so this may be a read error. The chain couples TRBV4-2 to TRBJ2-7, with 9 bases fitting TRBD2. CDR3 length: 16 residues. Germline V gene data show CDR1 as LGHNA and CDR2 as YNFKEQ. The CDR3 bases are TGTGCCAGCAGCCCATTAGCGGGAGACCGCTCCTTCGAGCAGTACTTC. This codes for CASSPLAGDRSFEQYF.

Note on this clonotype: Likely a read error: the CDR3 ends without its conserved phenylalanine or tryptophan. The gene calls are TRBV10-3 and TRBJ2-2; the D is unclear. The CDR3 has 11 amino acids. Per the germline V gene, CDR1 is ENHRY and CDR2 is SYGVKD. Between the trimmed V and J ends, which lost 3 bases and 6 bases, there was a span of 2 bases. In nucleotides, the CDR3 is TGTGCCATCAGTGATTCCGGGGAGCTGTTTCTT. This translates into CAISDSGELFL.

With regard to this clonotype: This clone may be a read error of a much larger clone one base away. The V gene is TRBV7-9, the J gene TRBJ2-3; 8 nucleotides agree with TRBD1. This CDR3 has 16 amino acids. The V segment lost 8 bases and the J segment 0 bases; nucleotides outside the gene matches: 10. The germline V gene encodes CDR1 SEHNR and CDR2 FQNEAQ (reference sequence). CDR3 nucleotide sequence: TGTGCCAGCGGGCTGACAGGGGATACTAGCACAGATACGCAGTATTTT. Amino acids: CASGLTGDTSTDTQYF.

As regards this clonotype: An end of the junction does not agree with germline; a read error may underlie this. The V and J genes are TRBV12-5 and TRBJ2-3; a weak D match, TRBD1 (6 bases). The CDR3 runs 17 residues. CDR1 LGHNT and CDR2 FRNRAP come from the germline V gene. As DNA, the CDR3 is TGTGCTAATGGTCGATCGATGACAGGTCTGCTGCCAGATACGCAGTATTTT. Translating gives CANGRSMTGLLPDTQYF. The complete variable domain, with remaining parts taken from reference TRBV12-5 and TRBJ2-3, reads DARVTQTPRHKVTEMGQEVTMRCQPILGHNTVFWYRQTMMQGLELLAYFRNRAPLDDSGMPKDRFSAEMPDATLATLKIQPSEPRDSAVYFCANGRSMTGLLPDTQYFGPGTRLTVL.

Comment on this clonotype: This may be a read error, as it is one base from a much larger clone. V is TRBV5-5 and J is TRBJ2-7, with 7 bases lining up with TRBD2. Germline CDR1 reads SGHKS; CDR2 reads YYEKEE (reference sequence). The CDR3 totals 13 residues. The CDR3 nucleotides are TGTACCAGCGAGAGCGGGAATAGTTACGAGCAGTACTTC. Its protein is CTSESGNSYEQYF.

The chain uses TRBV12-3 or TRBV12-4 and TRBJ2-1; D gene uncertain. Trimming shortened V by 9 bases and J by 3 bases, and 15 bases separated the two germline ends. This CDR3 is built from 14 residues. CDR3 nucleotide sequence: TGTGCCAGAAGTCCAACCGGCCTCTACAATGAGCAGTTCTTC. It codes for CARSPTGLYNEQFF.

This clonotype was picked up a small number of times. The CDR3 ends on some other residue instead of the conserved phenylalanine or tryptophan, so this is likely a read error. This chain uses TRBV12-3 or TRBV12-4 with TRBJ1-2, with D maybe TRBD1 (6 bases). The ends were cut back, 5 bases at V and 0 bases at J, with 7 bases in the middle. CDR3 length equals 13 residues. The CDR3 protein is CASSRQANYGYTL. The CDR3, as DNA: TGTGCCAGCAGTCGACAGGCTAACTATGGCTACACCCTC.

Of note for this clonotype: As the CDR3 is not closed by the conserved phenylalanine or tryptophan, this likely results from a read error. J is TRBJ2-3 and V is TRBV20-1; D might be TRBD2 (5 bases). This CDR3 is built from 12 residues. In germline, CDR1 is DFQATT, CDR2 SNEGSKA (reference sequence). The CDR3 DNA reads TGCAATGCTAGATTCGGGATAGATATGCAGTATGTT. Translating gives CNARFGIDMQYV.

This clonotype has only a few counts. A much larger clonotype is one base distant, so this may be a read error. The chain employs TRBV20-1 and TRBJ2-5; maybe TRBD1 (6 bases). Germline CDR1 reads DFQATT; CDR2 reads SNEGSKA (reference sequence). Trimming stripped 5 bases from V and 2 bases from J, with 12 bases between. The CDR3 loop spans 13 amino acids. The CDR3 sequence: CSAWWGRQETQYF. CDR3 sequence (DNA): TGCAGTGCTTGGTGGGGGCGACAAGAGACCCAGTACTTC.

V usage is TRBV12-3 or TRBV12-4 and J usage is TRBJ2-1; 8 positions agree with TRBD2. J gave up 8 bases and V 1 base, and 16 bases lay outside the gene matches. The CDR3 covers 18 residues. In nucleotides, the CDR3 is TGTGCCAGCAGTTTAGTAAAAGGTGGTGGGGCGCGGGGGGATGAGCAGTTCTTC. Translating gives CASSLVKGGGARGDEQFF.

As to this clonotype: Relative to the germline gene, one junction end is altered; a read error may explain this. The rearrangement uses TRBV20-1 and TRBJ2-2; 7 nucleotides line up with TRBD1. The CDR3 has 15 residues. In germline, CDR1 is DFQATT, CDR2 SNEGSKA (reference sequence). CDR3 bases: TGCAGTGCTGCCAAACAGGGGTCGAACACCTGGGAATTGGTATTT. Translation: CSAAKQGSNTWELVF.

Worth noting for this clonotype: No conserved phenylalanine or tryptophan is present at the end of the CDR3, so a read error is the likely explanation. V and J are TRBV20-1 and TRBJ2-5, with D hard to call. This CDR3 region has 13 residues. V was trimmed by 0 bases and J by 5 bases, leaving 10 bases between them. CDR1 and CDR2 (germline): DFQATT, SNEGSKA (reference sequence). The CDR3 loop is CSARETGAETQYS. CDR3 bases: TGCAGTGCTAGAGAAACGGGCGCGGAGACCCAGTACTCC.

A word on this clonotype: This may arise from a read error, as a much more abundant clone is one base away. The V gene is TRBV13, the J gene TRBJ2-5; possible D gene TRBD2, 5 bases. Germline V gene lookup returns CDR1 PRHDT and CDR2 FYEKMQ (reference sequence). V lost 7 bases to trimming and J lost 2 bases, with 14 bases between them. The CDR3 length is 14 residues. For the CDR3, the DNA is TGTGCCAGCAACCAGCGAGGGAAACAAGAGACCCAGTACTTC. This gives the protein CASNQRGKQETQYF.

Remarks on this clonotype: One end of the junction is discordant with germline, which a read error may explain. This chain links TRBV10-2 with TRBJ1-4; 8 nucleotides line up with TRBD1. From germline, CDR1 is WSHSY and CDR2 SAAADI. There are 11 residues in the CDR3. The CDR3, as DNA: TGCGCCATCAGTGACAGGGGAAAACTGTTTTTT. This codes for CAISDRGKLFF.

Notes on this clonotype: The junction does not match germline at one end; this may be a read error. The rearrangement links TRBV5-4 to TRBJ2-7; 7 bases match TRBD1. This CDR3 is built from 14 residues. Germline V gene lookup returns CDR1 SGHNT and CDR2 YYREEE (reference sequence). The CDR3 reads CVSSSAGTEYEQYF. CDR3 nucleotides: TGTGTCAGCAGCTCGGCCGGGACAGAATACGAGCAGTACTTC.

This clonotype was observed a handful of times. V is TRBV12-5 and J is TRBJ2-5; the D is unclear. Between the trimmed V and J ends, which lost 4 bases and 5 bases, there was a span of 14 bases. CDR3 size: 14 residues. Germline loops: CDR1 LGHNT, CDR2 FRNRAP. CDR3 sequence: CASGSAESWETQYF. The CDR3 nucleotides are TGTGCTAGTGGTTCGGCCGAGAGTTGGGAGACCCAGTACTTC.

This clonotype was seen a handful of times. A read error may be the cause here, since a much bigger clone is one base away. The CDR3 coding sequence is TGCAGTGCTAGAGGCACAGGGCGGGCTGAGCAGTTCTTC. Translated: CSARGTGRAEQFF. V gene TRBV20-1 combines with J gene TRBJ2-1; D is possibly TRBD1 (6 bases). Trimming cost V 1 base and J 9 bases, with 13 bases left between them. This CDR3 has 13 amino acids. Germline V gene data show CDR1 as DFQATT and CDR2 as SNEGSKA (reference sequence).

About this clonotype itself: One junction end disagrees with the germline gene, perhaps due to a read error. This chain links TRBV12-5 with TRBJ1-5, with unresolved D. Germline V gives CDR1 LGHNT, CDR2 FRNRAP. The CDR3 covers 16 residues. The CDR3 nucleotides are TGTGATAGTGGTTTGGTCGTGGCGGTTGGCAATCAGCCCCAGCATTTT. Amino acids: CDSGLVVAVGNQPQHF.

The V and J genes are TRBV29-1 and TRBJ2-1; D unresolved. Germline V gives CDR1 SQVTM, CDR2 ANQGSEA. The CDR3 contains 12 residues. Written as DNA, the CDR3 is TGCAGTGCTACGGAAACATACTATGAGCAGTTCTTC. Residues: CSATETYYEQFF.

Points on this clonotype: Relative to the germline gene, one junction end is altered; a read error may explain this. V gene TRBV4-2 combines with J gene TRBJ2-7; 10 bases fit TRBD2. The CDR3 is 15 amino acids. Germline CDR1 LGHNA, CDR2 YNFKEQ. CDR3 sequence: CARSQGLAAYYEQYF. The DNA for the CDR3 is TGTGCCAGGAGCCAAGGACTAGCGGCCTATTACGAGCAGTACTTC.